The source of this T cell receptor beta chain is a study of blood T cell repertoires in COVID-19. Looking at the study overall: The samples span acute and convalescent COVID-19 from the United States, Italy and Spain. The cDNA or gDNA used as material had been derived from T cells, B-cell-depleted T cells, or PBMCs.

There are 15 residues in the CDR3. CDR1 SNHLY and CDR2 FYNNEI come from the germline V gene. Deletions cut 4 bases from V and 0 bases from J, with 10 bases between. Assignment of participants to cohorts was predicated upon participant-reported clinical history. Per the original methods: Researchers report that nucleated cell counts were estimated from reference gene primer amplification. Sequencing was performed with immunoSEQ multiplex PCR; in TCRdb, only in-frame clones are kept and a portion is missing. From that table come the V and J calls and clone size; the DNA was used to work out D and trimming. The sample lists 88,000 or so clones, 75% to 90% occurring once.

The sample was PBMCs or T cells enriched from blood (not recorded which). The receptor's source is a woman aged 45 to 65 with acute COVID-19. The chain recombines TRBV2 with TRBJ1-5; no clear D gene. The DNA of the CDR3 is TGTGCCAGCAGTGCGGAGCAGAGTAGCAATCAGCCCCAGCATTTT. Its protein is CASSAEQSSNQPQHF.